This TCR beta chain came from a study of T cell responses to AZD1222 COVID-19 vaccine. V was pared by 2 bases and J by 0 bases, with 9 bases between. CDR1 and CDR2 from the germline V gene are SGHRS and YFSETQ. The CDR3 spans 14 residues. Whole-study findings and limits: Regions 160-218 and 743-854 held dominance among vaccine-associated CD4 TCRs, which spanned spike. Repertoires were obtained only post-peak T cell response. White British ancestry dominated among donors, who included more females, and clonal diversity was possibly underestimated.

TCRdb keeps only in-frame clones here, not all; method: immunoSEQ multiplex PCR. The table lists roughly 250,000 clones, 85% to 95% of them singletons. A single count supports this clone. Its antigen is undetermined. V gene TRBV5-1 combines with J gene TRBJ2-7; D perhaps matches TRBD1 (6 bases). The source of this sequence is an adult in good health. This material consisted of peripheral blood, taken on day 0 of AZD1222 vaccination. This CDR3 reads CASSFGTNSYEQYF. CDR3 sequence (DNA): TGCGCCAGCAGCTTCGGGACAAACTCCTACGAGCAGTACTTC. Using reference TRBV5-1 and TRBJ2-7 for the parts outside the CDR3, the full variable domain is KAGVTQTPRYLIKTRGQQVTLSCSPISGHRSVSWYQQTPGQGLQFLFEYFSETQRNKGNFPGRFSGRQFSNSRSEMNVSTLELGDSALYLCASSFGTNSYEQYFGPGTRLTVT.